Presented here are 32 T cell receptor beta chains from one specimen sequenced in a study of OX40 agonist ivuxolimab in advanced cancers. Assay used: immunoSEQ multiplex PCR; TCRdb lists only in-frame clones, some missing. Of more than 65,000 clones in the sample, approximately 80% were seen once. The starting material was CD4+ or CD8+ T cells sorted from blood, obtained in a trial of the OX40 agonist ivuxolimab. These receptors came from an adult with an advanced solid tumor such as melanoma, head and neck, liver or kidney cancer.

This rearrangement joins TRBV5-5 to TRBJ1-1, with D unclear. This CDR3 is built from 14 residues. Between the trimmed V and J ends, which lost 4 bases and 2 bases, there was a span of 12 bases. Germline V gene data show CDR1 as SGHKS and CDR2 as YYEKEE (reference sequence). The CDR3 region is CASSSGSVNTEAFF. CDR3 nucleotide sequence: TGTGCCAGCAGCAGCGGCTCCGTCAACACTGAAGCTTTCTTT. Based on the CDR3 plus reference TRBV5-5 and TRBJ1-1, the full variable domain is DAGVTQSPTHLIKTRGQQVTLRCSPISGHKSVSWYQQVLGQGPQFIFQYYEKEERGRGNFPDRFSARQFPNYSSELNVNALLLGDSALYLCASSSGSVNTEAFFGQGTRLTVV.

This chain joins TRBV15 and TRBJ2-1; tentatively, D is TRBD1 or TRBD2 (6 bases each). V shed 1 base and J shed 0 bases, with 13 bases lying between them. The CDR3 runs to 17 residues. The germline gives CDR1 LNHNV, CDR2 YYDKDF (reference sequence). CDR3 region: CATSRGGALSSYNEQFF. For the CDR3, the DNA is TGTGCCACCAGCAGAGGGGGGGCGTTGAGCTCCTACAATGAGCAGTTCTTC.

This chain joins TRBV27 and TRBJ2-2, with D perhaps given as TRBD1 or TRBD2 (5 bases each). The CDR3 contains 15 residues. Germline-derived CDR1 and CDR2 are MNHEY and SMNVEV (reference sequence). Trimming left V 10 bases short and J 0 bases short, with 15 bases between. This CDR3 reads CATRRGRANTGELFF. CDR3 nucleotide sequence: TGTGCCACAAGACGGGGCAGGGCGAACACCGGGGAGCTGTTTTTT.

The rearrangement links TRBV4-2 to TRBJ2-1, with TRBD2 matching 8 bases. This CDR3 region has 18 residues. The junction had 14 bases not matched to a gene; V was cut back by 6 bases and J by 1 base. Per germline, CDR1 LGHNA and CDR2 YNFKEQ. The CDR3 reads CASRSGDSAGVSYNEQFF. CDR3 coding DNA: TGTGCCAGCAGGTCCGGGGATTCAGCGGGGGTTTCCTACAATGAGCAGTTCTTC.

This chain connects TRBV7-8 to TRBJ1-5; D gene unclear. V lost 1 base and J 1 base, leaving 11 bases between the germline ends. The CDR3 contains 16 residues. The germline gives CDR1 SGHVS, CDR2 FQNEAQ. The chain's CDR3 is CASSLGSGRSNQPQHF. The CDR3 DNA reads TGTGCCAGCAGCTTAGGTTCAGGTAGAAGCAATCAGCCCCAGCATTTT.

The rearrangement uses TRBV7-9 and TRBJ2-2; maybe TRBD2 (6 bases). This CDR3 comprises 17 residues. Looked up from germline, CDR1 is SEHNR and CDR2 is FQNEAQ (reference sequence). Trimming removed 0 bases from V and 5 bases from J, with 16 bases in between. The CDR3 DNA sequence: TGTGCCAGCAGCTTAGCGCTTTTGCGGGGAGGTACCGGGGAGCTGTTTTTT. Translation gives CASSLALLRGGTGELFF.

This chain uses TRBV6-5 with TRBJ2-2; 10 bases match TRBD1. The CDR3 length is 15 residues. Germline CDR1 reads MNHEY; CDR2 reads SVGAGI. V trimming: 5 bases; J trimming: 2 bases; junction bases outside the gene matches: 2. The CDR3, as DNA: TGTGCCAGCAGTCGGACAGGGGGAAACACCGGGGAGCTGTTTTTT. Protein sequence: CASSRTGGNTGELFF.

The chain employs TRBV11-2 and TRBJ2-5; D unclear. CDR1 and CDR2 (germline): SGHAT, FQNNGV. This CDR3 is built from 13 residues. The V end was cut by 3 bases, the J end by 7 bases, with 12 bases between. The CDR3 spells CASSFPRGGTQYF. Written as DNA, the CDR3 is TGTGCCAGCAGCTTCCCACGAGGTGGGACCCAGTACTTC. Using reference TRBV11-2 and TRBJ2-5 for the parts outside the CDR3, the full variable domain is EAGVAQSPRYKIIEKRQSVAFWCNPISGHATLYWYQQILGQGPKLLIQFQNNGVVDDSQLPKDRFSAERLKGVDSTLKIQPAKLEDSAVYLCASSFPRGGTQYFGPGTRLLVL.

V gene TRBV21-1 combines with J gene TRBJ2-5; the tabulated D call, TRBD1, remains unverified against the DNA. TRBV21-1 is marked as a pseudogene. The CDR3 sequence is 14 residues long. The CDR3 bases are TGTGCCAGCAGCAAACGAACAGGGGAAGAGACCCAGTACTTC. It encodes CASSKRTGEETQYF.

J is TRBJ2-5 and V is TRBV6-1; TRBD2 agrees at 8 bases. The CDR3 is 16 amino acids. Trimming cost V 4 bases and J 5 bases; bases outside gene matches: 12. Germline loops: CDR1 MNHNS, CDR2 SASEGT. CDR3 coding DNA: TGTGCCAGCAGTGGAACGTTTAGCGGGACTGGGGAGACCCAGTACTTC. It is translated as CASSGTFSGTGETQYF.

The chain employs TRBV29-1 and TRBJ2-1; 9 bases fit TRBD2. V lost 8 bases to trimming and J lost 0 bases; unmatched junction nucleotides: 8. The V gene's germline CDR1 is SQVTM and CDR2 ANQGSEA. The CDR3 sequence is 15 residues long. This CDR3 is CSLRGGASSYNEQFF. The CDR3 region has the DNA TGCAGCCTCCGCGGGGGGGCGAGCTCCTACAATGAGCAGTTCTTC.

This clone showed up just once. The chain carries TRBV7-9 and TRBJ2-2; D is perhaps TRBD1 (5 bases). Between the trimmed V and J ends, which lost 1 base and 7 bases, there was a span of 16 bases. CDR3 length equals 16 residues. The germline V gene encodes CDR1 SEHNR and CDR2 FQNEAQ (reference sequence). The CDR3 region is CASSLGLAGMGGELFF. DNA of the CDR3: TGTGCCAGCAGCTTAGGACTCGCAGGGATGGGCGGGGAGCTGTTTTTT.

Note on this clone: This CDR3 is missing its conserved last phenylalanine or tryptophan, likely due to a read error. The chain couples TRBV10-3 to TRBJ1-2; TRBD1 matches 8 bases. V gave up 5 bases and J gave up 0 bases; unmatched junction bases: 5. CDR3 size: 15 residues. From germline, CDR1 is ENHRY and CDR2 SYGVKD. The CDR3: CAISWTGTANYGYTL. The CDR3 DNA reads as TGTGCCATCAGTTGGACAGGGACAGCTAACTATGGCTACACCCTC.

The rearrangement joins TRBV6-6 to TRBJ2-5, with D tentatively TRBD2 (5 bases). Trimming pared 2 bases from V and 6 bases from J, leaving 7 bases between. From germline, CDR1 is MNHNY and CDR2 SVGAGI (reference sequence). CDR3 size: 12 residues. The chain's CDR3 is CASSYGEQTQYF. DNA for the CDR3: TGTGCCAGCAGTTACGGGGAGCAGACCCAGTACTTC.

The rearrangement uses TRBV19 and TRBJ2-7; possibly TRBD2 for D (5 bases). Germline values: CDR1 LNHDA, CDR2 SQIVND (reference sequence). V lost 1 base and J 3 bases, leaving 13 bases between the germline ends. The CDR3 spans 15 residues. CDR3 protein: CASSIGGTSGYEQYF. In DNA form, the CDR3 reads TGTGCCAGTAGTATAGGTGGCACAAGCGGCTACGAGCAGTACTTC.

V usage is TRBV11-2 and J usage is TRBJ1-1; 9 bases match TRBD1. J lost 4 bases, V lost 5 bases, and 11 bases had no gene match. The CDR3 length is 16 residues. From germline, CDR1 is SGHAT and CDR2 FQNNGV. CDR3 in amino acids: CASSTRTGVMGTEAFF. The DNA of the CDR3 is TGTGCCAGCAGCACCCGGACAGGGGTTATGGGCACTGAAGCTTTCTTT.

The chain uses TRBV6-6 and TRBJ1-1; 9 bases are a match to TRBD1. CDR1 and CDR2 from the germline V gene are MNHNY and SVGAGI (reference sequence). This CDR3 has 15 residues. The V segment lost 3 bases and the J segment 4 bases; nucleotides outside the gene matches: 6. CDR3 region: CASSYRRQGGTEAFF. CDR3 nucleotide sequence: TGTGCCAGCAGTTATCGGAGACAGGGGGGCACTGAAGCTTTCTTT.

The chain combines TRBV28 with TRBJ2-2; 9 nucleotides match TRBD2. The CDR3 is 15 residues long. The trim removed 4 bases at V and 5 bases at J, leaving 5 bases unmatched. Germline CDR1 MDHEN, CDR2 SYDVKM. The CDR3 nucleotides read TGTGCCAGCAGTTCCAGCGGGAGGAAGACCGGGGAGCTGTTTTTT. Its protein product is CASSSSGRKTGELFF.

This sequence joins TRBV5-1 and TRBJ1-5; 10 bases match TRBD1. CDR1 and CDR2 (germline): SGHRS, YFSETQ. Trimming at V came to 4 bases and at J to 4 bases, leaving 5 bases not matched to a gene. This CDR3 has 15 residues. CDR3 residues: CASSQGTGVNQPQHF. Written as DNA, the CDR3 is TGCGCCAGCAGCCAAGGGACAGGGGTGAATCAGCCCCAGCATTTT.

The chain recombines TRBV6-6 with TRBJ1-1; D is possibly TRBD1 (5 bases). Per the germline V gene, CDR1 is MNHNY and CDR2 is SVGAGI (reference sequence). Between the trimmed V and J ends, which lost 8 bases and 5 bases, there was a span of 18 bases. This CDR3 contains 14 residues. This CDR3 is CASLRRRGGTEAFF. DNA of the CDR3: TGTGCCAGCCTTAGGCGGAGGGGCGGGACTGAAGCTTTCTTT.

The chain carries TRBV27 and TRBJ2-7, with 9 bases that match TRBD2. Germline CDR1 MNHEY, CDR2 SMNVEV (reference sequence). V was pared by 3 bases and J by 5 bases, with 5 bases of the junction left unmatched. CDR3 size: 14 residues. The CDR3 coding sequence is TGTGCCAGCAGTTTTCAAGCGGGAGGCGACGAGCAGTACTTC. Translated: CASSFQAGGDEQYF.

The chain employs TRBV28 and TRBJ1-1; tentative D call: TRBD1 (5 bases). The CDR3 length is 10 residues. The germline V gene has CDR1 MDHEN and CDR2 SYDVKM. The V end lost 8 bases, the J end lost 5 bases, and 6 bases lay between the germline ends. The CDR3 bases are TGTGCCAGCTCAGGGACTGAAGCTTTCTTT. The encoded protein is CASSGTEAFF.

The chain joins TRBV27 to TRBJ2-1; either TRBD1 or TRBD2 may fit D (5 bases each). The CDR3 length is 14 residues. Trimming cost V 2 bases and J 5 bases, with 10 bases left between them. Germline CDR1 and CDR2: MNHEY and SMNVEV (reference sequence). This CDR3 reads CASSLRDGNNEQFF. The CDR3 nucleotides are TGTGCCAGCAGTTTACGGGACGGGAACAATGAGCAGTTCTTC.

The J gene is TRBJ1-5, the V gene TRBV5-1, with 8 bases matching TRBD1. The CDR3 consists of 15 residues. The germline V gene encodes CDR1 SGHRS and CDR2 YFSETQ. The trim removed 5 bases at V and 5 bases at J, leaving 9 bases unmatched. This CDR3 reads CASRPGQGPYQPQHF. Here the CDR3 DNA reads TGCGCCAGCAGGCCCGGACAGGGACCCTATCAGCCCCAGCATTTT.

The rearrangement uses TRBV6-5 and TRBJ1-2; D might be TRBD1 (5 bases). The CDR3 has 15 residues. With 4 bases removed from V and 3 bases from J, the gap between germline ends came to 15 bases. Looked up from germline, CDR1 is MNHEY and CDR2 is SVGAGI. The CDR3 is CASSSPGLGDYGYTF. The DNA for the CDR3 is TGTGCCAGCAGTTCCCCGGGACTGGGGGACTATGGCTACACCTTC.

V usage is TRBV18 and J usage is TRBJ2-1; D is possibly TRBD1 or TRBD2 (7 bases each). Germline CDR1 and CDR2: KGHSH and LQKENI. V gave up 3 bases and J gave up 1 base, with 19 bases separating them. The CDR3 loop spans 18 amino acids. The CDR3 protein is CASSPPRGQGGSYNEQFF. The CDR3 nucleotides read TGTGCCAGCTCACCCCCCCGAGGTCAGGGGGGGTCCTACAATGAGCAGTTCTTC.

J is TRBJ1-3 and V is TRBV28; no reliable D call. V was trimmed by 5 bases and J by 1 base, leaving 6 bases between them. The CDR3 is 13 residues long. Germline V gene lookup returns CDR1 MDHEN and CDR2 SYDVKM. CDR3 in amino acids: CASSPRSGNTIYF. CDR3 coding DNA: TGTGCCAGCAGTCCCCGATCTGGAAACACCATATATTTT. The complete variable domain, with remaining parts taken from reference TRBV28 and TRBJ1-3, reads DVKVTQSSRYLVKRTGEKVFLECVQDMDHENMFWYRQDPGLGLRLIYFSYDVKMKEKGDIPEGYSVSREKKERFSLILESASTNQTSMYLCASSPRSGNTIYFGEGSWLTVV.

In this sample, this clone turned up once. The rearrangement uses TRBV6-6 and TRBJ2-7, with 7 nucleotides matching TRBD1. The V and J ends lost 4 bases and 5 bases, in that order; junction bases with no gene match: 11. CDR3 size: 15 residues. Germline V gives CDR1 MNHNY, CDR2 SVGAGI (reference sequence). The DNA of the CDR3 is TGTGCCAGCAGTTTAGGGGGCTACCTCCGGGACGAGCAGTACTTC. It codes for CASSLGGYLRDEQYF.

This CDR3 is CASSGNVPTGELFF. Here the CDR3 DNA reads TGTGCCAGCAGTGGAAATGTGCCTACCGGGGAGCTGTTTTTT. The chain has TRBV2 and TRBJ2-2; D unclear. Germline V gene lookup returns CDR1 SNHLY and CDR2 FYNNEI. The CDR3 contains 14 residues. V was cut by 4 bases and J by 5 bases, with 11 bases left in between.

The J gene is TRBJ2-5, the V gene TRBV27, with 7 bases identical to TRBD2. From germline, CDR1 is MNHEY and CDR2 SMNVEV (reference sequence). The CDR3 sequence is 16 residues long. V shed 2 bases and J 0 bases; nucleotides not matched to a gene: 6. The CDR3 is CASSLSPGGYQETQYF. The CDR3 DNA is TGTGCCAGCAGTTTAAGTCCCGGGGGGTACCAAGAGACCCAGTACTTC.

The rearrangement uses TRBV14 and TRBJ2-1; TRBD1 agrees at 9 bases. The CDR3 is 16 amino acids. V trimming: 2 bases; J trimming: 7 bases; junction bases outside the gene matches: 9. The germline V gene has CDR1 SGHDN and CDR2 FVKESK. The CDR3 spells CASSQLGTGGYNEQFF. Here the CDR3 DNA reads TGTGCCAGCAGCCAATTAGGAACAGGGGGCTATAATGAGCAGTTCTTC.

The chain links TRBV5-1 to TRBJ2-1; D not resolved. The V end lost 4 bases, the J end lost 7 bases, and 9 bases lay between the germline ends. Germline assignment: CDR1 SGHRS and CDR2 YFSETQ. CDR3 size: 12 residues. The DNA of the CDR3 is TGCGCCAGCAGCCTGGGGTCGAATGAGCAGTTCTTC. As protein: CASSLGSNEQFF.